This T cell receptor beta chain emerged from a study of cytomegalovirus exposure and HLA in healthy donors (dated by TCRdb to about 2017). In the study overall: An earlier analysis of fewer than 750 of the donors reported 276 Gb of sequence data and 117 million unique TCR beta sequences obtained from about 179 million T cells. The study aimed to test whether signatures of past pathogen exposure could be identified by cataloging public T cell receptors. A later genetic analysis used genome-wide SNP genotypes for 398 of the 666 donors, treating that subset as a discovery cohort. In an earlier analysis of roughly 580 of the donors, high-throughput TCR beta sequencing was used to judge whether each TCR beta V gene segment behaved as functional or pseudogenic. Besides the first cohort of around 670 subjects, a separate validation cohort made up of 120 different subjects was used. HLA typing covered class I and class II loci at four-digit resolution. Of the roughly 400 genotyped donors, about 80% fell in the genetic ancestry cluster associated with self-reported Caucasian donors. About 300 gigabases of sequencing data and around 87 million unique TCR sequences were included in an early release covering about 700 HLA-typed donors. A later analysis re-examined previously published TCR beta repertoires from around 670 donors and added high-resolution HLA genotyping to investigate patterns of TCR occurrence. Rather than using new phenotypic data, the later analysis identified candidate immune exposures from TCR beta sequences and from how often those sequences occurred across donors. Among about 390 genotyped donors of the cohort, an average of approximately 230,000 unique TCR beta nucleotide sequences were sequenced per donor, roughly 20% of them non-productive. Using immunosequencing, the study profiled T cell repertoires from fewer than 850 subjects and related those repertoires to cytomegalovirus serostatus. Typing coverage differed by locus: A, B, C, DRB1 and DQB1 were typed in about 629-640 donors, DQA1 in 500 to 550, DPA1 in 600 to 610, and DPB1 in around 490. All discovery cohort repertoires had been generated using a single sequencing platform. To predict cytomegalovirus infection status, the study combined high-throughput TCR immunosequencing, statistical association of individual TCRs with disease status, and machine learning. A few DR-DQ haplotypes were treated as single units for association and clustering because of strong linkage in the cohort. Donor age, sex, ethnicity and CMV serostatus were collected together with the repertoire data.

The cohort was made up of several hundred healthy bone marrow donors. At the time of sampling, every cohort member was nominally healthy, though immune exposures that went unrecorded were likely present. Of the 550 to 750 cohort members, approximately 300 had positive CMV serostatus and approximately 400 had negative CMV serostatus, and CMV serostatus was not recorded for the donor. Each donor provided a peripheral blood sample, and peripheral blood mononuclear cells were used for TCR beta sequencing. The Qiagen DNeasy Blood Extraction Kit was used to extract genomic DNA from the blood cell samples. At the junction V is shortened by 2 bases and J by 5 bases, with 16 bases in between. Taken from cysteine to phenylalanine, the CDR3 has 15 residues. Solely the CDR3 DNA is kept, with 45 bases framed from the first base. Reading the germline V gene (reference sequence) gives CDR1 SGHAT and CDR2 FQDESV.

Receptor amplification or capture employed the immunoSEQ multiplex PCR assay. A mixture of 60 forward primers for TCR Vbeta segments and 13 reverse primers for TCR Jbeta segments was used in the multiplex PCR. A multiplex PCR assay on genomic DNA amplified the CDR3 region of rearranged TCR beta genes. Amplified TCR beta libraries were sequenced as 87-base-pair reads on the Illumina HiSeq System. Processing in the source paper ran as follows. A later analysis counted some 74 million unique TCR beta chains across the 640 or so repertoires, and around 9.9 million of these chains were shared by at least two donors. Raw reads were error-corrected and collapsed into unique sequences with a nearest-neighbor algorithm that merged closely related sequences to remove PCR and sequencing errors. To assign V, D and J gene segments, CDR3 sequences were aligned to IMGT reference sequences. For a sequence to be retained, a match of at least six nucleotides to both a V gene segment and a J gene segment was required. A rearrangement was called productive if the CDR3 had no stop codons and remained in frame with V and J, and every other rearrangement was called non-productive. Following IMGT convention, CDR3 was defined as the stretch from the second conserved V-encoded cysteine up to the conserved J-encoded phenylalanine. Sequences without an unambiguous match to a single V gene segment were excluded from the earlier analysis of about 600 of the donors. An earlier analysis of about 590 of the donors classified V segments as functional when productive rearrangements were above 56.7% and as segregating when the standard deviation between donors was above 5%. A statistical classification framework was developed to diagnose cytomegalovirus status using the catalog of TCR beta chain sequences. A later analysis assigned V and J genes by comparing TCR nucleotide sequences with IMGT/GENE-DB human TR gene sequences. A later analysis assigned CDR3 sequences and most-parsimonious VDJ recombination scenarios with the TCRdist pipeline. A later analysis defined each TCR beta chain by its CDR3 amino acid sequence plus V-gene family, and excluded reads lacking a unique V-gene family. As a way to deal with suspected cross-contamination and a sequencing artifact, a later analysis dropped 592 nucleotide sequences that were highly shared and had low generation probability. For each public chain, a later analysis derived a clonal expansion index from normalized ranks of inferred template counts within each repertoire. In a later analysis, generation probabilities were computed using a VDJ recombination model fitted to out-of-frame rearrangements, and the results were checked against IGoR. A later analysis scored TCR-TCR, TCR-HLA and TCR-CMV co-occurrence with hypergeometric tests, applying a repertoire-size bias correction to TCR pairs. To estimate false discovery rates, a later analysis permuted the HLA or CMV assignments 20 times. In a later analysis, co-occurring TCRs were grouped using DBSCAN, and TCRdist sequence similarity was added for clustering within HLA-allele-positive subsets. Repertoires with fewer than 30,000 or more than 120,000 public chains, plus five repertoires with anomalous nucleotide sharing, were excluded from co-occurrence clustering. Entries here come from immuneACCESS through TCRdb and include only in-frame sequences with V and J called. Some clones fail to appear in such tables; in the studies checked, an unresolved V gene covers under half of the shortfall, and the cause of the remainder is unknown. The DNA was the basis for D and trimming; V, J and clone size are from that table. The sample includes 110,000 or so clones, with around three quarters observed a single time. Approximately 2% of the sample rests with the top ten.

The table lists this clone with a few counts. What antigen it recognizes has not been identified. Base qualities were left out, and no much larger clone turns up one base away. Study-wide findings and limitations: Because the 87-base-pair reads could not distinguish some IMGT-functional V segments, including TRBV6-2 and TRBV6-3, those segments were excluded. A further reported finding was that TCR beta sequences accurately predicted the HLA-A and HLA-B alleles for most subjects in the first cohort. A later analysis found that HLA-associated TCR beta chains were more clonally expanded and had lower generation probabilities than equally common non-associated chains. Strong co-occurrence of HLA alleles, especially DR and DQ, made assigning TCR associations to individual alleles difficult. Only TCR beta chains were sequenced in this cohort, and the absence of alpha or paired-chain data limited detectable features. At a false discovery rate of 0.05, a later analysis linked approximately 18,000 TCR beta sequences to specific HLA alleles. The authors suggested that the approach could potentially be extended to other disease states and immunological phenotypes. In both the original and validation cohorts, the classifier was reported to diagnose cytomegalovirus status with high specificity and sensitivity. Immune exposure information for the cohort was limited to CMV serostatus. In a later analysis, several top co-occurrence clusters were reported to appear linked to parvovirus B19, influenza, CMV and Epstein-Barr virus. Presence/absence analyses assumed roughly uniform sequencing depth across donors, an assumption that may not hold. A group of highly shared sequence variants was considered likely to be a technical artifact of the sequencing pipeline. Most TCR sequences were observed very rarely across donors, whereas some public TCRs were present in many individuals. In the study, roughly 160 TCR beta chains were listed as associated with cytomegalovirus. Most CMV-associated TCR beta chains appeared to be HLA-restricted in a later analysis, and the HLA associations seemed to be driven largely by CMV exposure. In an earlier analysis of around 600 of the donors, most TCR beta V segments were observed in productive rearrangements about 87% or about 30% of the time, broadly matching IMGT annotations. A later genetic analysis associated a missense DCLRE1C variant with V-gene and J-gene trimming of TCR beta chains, and an independent cohort replicated the association. The earlier analysis of approximately 590 of the donors excluded seventeen rarely observed V segments, including chromosome 9 orphons, because counts were too low. A later genetic analysis reported fewer N-insertions in productive TCRs among donors in an Asian-associated ancestry cluster than the roughly 640-donor mean. In vitro tests confirmed that a few of the cytomegalovirus-associated TCR beta chains recognize cytomegalovirus antigens. Because HLA typing was missing for some donors at each locus, association tests included only the typed subset. Linkage disequilibrium might explain the correlated functional status among segregating V segments, but an unknown experimental factor could not be excluded. In a later analysis, the rate of TCR association differed among HLA loci, with DRB1 alleles having the most associated TCRs and HLA-C alleles having the fewest.

The clonotype comes from a human donor in good health. The sequenced sample consisted of PBMCs. Recombination connected TRBV11-1 to TRBJ2-7, with TRBD2 tentatively as D gene (7 bases match). The DNA reads as follows: TGTGCCAGCAGCTTAAGACTAGCTTCAGGGGACGAGCAGTACTTC. This encodes CASSLRLASGDEQYF.